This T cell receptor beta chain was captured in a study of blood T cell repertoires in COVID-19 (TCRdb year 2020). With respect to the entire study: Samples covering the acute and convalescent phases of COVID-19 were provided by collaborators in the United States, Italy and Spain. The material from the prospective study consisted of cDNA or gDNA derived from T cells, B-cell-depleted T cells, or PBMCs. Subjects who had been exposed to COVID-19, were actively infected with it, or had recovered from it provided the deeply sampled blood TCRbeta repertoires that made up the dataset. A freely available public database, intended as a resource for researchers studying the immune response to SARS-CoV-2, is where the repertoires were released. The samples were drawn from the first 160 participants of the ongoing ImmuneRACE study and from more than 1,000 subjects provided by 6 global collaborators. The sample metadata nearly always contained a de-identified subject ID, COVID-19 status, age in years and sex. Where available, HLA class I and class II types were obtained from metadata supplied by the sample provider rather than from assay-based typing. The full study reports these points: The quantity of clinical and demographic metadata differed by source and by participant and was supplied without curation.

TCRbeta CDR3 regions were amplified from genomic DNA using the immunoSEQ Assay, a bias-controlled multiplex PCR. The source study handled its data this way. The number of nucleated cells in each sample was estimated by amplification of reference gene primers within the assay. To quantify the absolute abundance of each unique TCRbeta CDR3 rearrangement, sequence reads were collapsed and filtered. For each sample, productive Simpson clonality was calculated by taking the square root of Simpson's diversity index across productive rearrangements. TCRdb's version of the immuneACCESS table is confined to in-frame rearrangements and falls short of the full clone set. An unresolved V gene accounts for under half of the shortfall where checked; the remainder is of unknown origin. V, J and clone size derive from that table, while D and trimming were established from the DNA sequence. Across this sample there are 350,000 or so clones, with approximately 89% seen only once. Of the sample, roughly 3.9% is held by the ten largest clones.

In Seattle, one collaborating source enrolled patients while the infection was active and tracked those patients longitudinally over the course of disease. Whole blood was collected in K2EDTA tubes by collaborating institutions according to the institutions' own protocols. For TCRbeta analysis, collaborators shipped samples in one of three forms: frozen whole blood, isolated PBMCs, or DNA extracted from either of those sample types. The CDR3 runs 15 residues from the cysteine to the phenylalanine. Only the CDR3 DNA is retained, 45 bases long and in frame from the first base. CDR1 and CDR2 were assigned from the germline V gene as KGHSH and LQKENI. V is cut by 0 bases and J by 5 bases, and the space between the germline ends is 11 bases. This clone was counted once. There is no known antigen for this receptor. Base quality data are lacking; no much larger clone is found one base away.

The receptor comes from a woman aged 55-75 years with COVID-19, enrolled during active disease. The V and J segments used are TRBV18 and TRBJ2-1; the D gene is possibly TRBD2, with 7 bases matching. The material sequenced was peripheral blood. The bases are TGTGCCAGCTCACCACCTTCGGGGGGCAACAATGAGCAGTTCTTC. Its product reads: CASSPPSGGNNEQFF.